These 20 T cell receptor beta chains came from one sample sequenced in a study of T cell responses to AZD1222 COVID-19 vaccine. Produced via immunoSEQ multiplex PCR; TCRdb's table is partial and in-frame only. The data hold 100,000 to 150,000 clones, with about 92% observed a single time. The sequencing used peripheral blood, collected 28 days after the second AZD1222 dose. These receptors came from an adult who received the AZD1222 COVID-19 vaccine.

Note on this clone: An end of the junction does not agree with germline; a read error may underlie this. The V call is TRBV28, the J call TRBJ1-1; D gene ambiguous. The CDR3 has 13 residues. CDR1 and CDR2 from the germline V gene are MDHEN and SYDVKM. The CDR3 DNA reads TGTGCCAGCAGTTTAAACCGGAACACTGAAGCCTTCTTT. This encodes CASSLNRNTEAFF.

The rearrangement links TRBV11-2 to TRBJ2-5; D ambiguous. Germline V gene data show CDR1 as SGHAT and CDR2 as FQNNGV. Trimming shortened V by 1 base and J by 3 bases, and 15 bases separated the two germline ends. This CDR3 comprises 16 residues. For the CDR3, the DNA is TGTGCCAGCAGCTTAGGCCAGCAACAATCAAAAGAGACCCAGTACTTC. Amino acid sequence: CASSLGQQQSKETQYF. Filled out from reference TRBV11-2 and TRBJ2-5, the complete variable domain reads EAGVAQSPRYKIIEKRQSVAFWCNPISGHATLYWYQQILGQGPKLLIQFQNNGVVDDSQLPKDRFSAERLKGVDSTLKIQPAKLEDSAVYLCASSLGQQQSKETQYFGPGTRLLVL.

The chain recombines TRBV11-2 with TRBJ2-7, with D maybe TRBD2 (6 bases). Germline V gives CDR1 SGHAT, CDR2 FQNNGV. The CDR3 has 16 residues. Between the trimmed V and J ends, which lost 5 bases and 2 bases, there was a span of 19 bases. As DNA, the CDR3 is TGTGCCAGCAGCAACGCCCCGGGGGATGGTCCCTACGAGCAGTACTTC. Protein sequence: CASSNAPGDGPYEQYF. Full variable domain (missing parts from reference TRBV11-2 and TRBJ2-7): EAGVAQSPRYKIIEKRQSVAFWCNPISGHATLYWYQQILGQGPKLLIQFQNNGVVDDSQLPKDRFSAERLKGVDSTLKIQPAKLEDSAVYLCASSNAPGDGPYEQYFGPGTRLTVT.

The V and J genes are TRBV5-6 and TRBJ1-5, with TRBD1 identical over 7 bases. Germline V gene lookup returns CDR1 SGHDT and CDR2 YYEEEE. V shed 5 bases, J shed 3 bases, and the junction held 8 bases outside the gene matches. The CDR3 has 15 amino acids. CDR3: CASSRGTVPNQPQHF. CDR3 coding DNA: TGTGCCAGCAGTAGGGGGACAGTACCCAATCAGCCCCAGCATTTT.

The chain uses TRBV5-4 and TRBJ1-4; D not certain. CDR3 length: 14 residues. Germline loops: CDR1 SGHNT, CDR2 YYREEE (reference sequence). Trimming removed 2 bases at V and 0 bases at J, with 5 bases between. The CDR3 spells CASSLGSTNEKLFF. CDR3 DNA sequence: TGTGCCAGCAGCTTAGGGTCAACTAATGAAAAACTGTTTTTT.

The J gene is TRBJ2-1, the V gene TRBV11-3; a weak D match, TRBD1 (6 bases). Germline V gives CDR1 SGHNT, CDR2 YENEEA. The CDR3 extends over 12 amino acids. V shed 4 bases and J shed 8 bases, with 9 bases lying between them. The CDR3 spells CASSSQGYEQFF. Written as DNA, the CDR3 is TGTGCCAGCAGCTCACAGGGCTATGAGCAGTTCTTC. The full variable domain, rest sourced from reference TRBV11-3 and TRBJ2-1, is EAGVVQSPRYKIIEKKQPVAFWCNPISGHNTLYWYLQNLGQGPELLIRYENEEAVDDSQLPKDRFSAERLKGVDSTLKIQPAELGDSAVYLCASSSQGYEQFFGPGTRLTVL.

This clone was seen more than once but under ten times. This chain links TRBV7-9 with TRBJ2-2, with D maybe TRBD1 (5 bases). Trimming shortened V by 4 bases and J by 0 bases, and 12 bases separated the two germline ends. The CDR3 is made up of 16 amino acids. Per the germline V gene, CDR1 is SEHNR and CDR2 is FQNEAQ (reference sequence). CDR3 coding DNA: TGTGCCAGCAGCTCCGACAGCTCACCGAACACCGGGGAGCTGTTTTTT. Residues: CASSSDSSPNTGELFF.

The gene calls are TRBV28 and TRBJ1-2, with a weak D call TRBD1 (5 bases). This CDR3 is 15 amino acids long. The ends were cut back, 6 bases at V and 1 base at J, with 15 bases in the middle. Germline V gene lookup returns CDR1 MDHEN and CDR2 SYDVKM. CDR3 bases: TGTGCCAGCAGAGGCTTGACAGAAAATAACTATGGCTACACCTTC. It codes for CASRGLTENNYGYTF.

The chain has TRBV3-1 (or the pseudogene TRBV3-2) and TRBJ2-1; a weak D match, TRBD2 (5 bases). Trimming took 0 bases from V and 7 from J, leaving 16 bases between them. The CDR3 spans 16 residues. CDR1 is LGHDT and CDR2 is YNNKEL in the germline V gene (reference sequence). The CDR3 coding sequence is TGTGCCAGCAGCCAAGATCTTGGCTTTGGGGAGAATGAGCAGTTCTTC. Translating gives CASSQDLGFGENEQFF.

V usage is TRBV5-6 and J usage is TRBJ2-7; 12 bases map to TRBD2. The CDR3 consists of 15 residues. Germline CDR1 is SGHDT and CDR2 is YYEEEE. The V gene end was trimmed by 4 bases and the J gene end by 5 bases; junction bases not matched to a gene: 7. CDR3 region: CASSIGLAGPNEQYF. The CDR3 DNA reads as TGTGCCAGCAGCATCGGACTAGCGGGGCCAAACGAGCAGTACTTC.

The genes are TRBV6-1 and TRBJ2-2; TRBD2 matches at 10 bases. The V segment lost 3 bases and the J segment 1 base; nucleotides outside the gene matches: 2. Germline V gives CDR1 MNHNS, CDR2 SASEGT. CDR3 length equals 16 residues. CDR3 in amino acids: CASSDRTSGNTGELFF. The CDR3 nucleotides are TGTGCCAGCAGTGACAGGACTAGCGGGAACACCGGGGAGCTGTTTTTT.

The J gene is TRBJ1-1, the V gene TRBV9, with a possible D match to TRBD1 (6 bases). CDR1 and CDR2 from the germline V gene are SGDLS and YYNGEE. Trimming pared 3 bases from V and 4 bases from J, leaving 13 bases between. This CDR3 is built from 14 residues. DNA of the CDR3: TGTGCCAGCAGCGGTGGGACATCGGTCACTGAAGCTTTCTTT. Encoded protein: CASSGGTSVTEAFF.

The chain links TRBV7-9 to TRBJ2-7; D perhaps matches TRBD2 (5 bases). CDR1 is SEHNR, CDR2 FQNEAQ, per germline (reference sequence). The CDR3 consists of 12 residues. Trimming stripped 5 bases from V and 6 bases from J, with 11 bases between. CDR3 in amino acids: CASSPEGPEQYF. The CDR3 DNA sequence: TGTGCCAGCAGCCCCGAGGGCCCCGAGCAGTACTTC. Together with reference TRBV7-9 and TRBJ2-7, the CDR3 gives the full variable domain: DTGVSQNPRHKITKRGQNVTFRCDPISEHNRLYWYRQTLGQGPEFLTYFQNEAQLEKSRLLSDRFSAERPKGSFSTLEIQRTEQGDSAMYLCASSPEGPEQYFGPGTRLTVT.

This clone has a handful of counts. This sequence joins TRBV14 and TRBJ2-5, with 10 positions matching TRBD1. Trimming cost V 4 bases and J 4 bases; bases outside gene matches: 15. Germline V gene lookup returns CDR1 SGHDN and CDR2 FVKESK. CDR3 size: 18 residues. CDR3 in DNA: TGTGCCAGCAGCCCATTCTCATTCGGGACAGGGGAAGGAGAGACCCAGTACTTC. It codes for CASSPFSFGTGEGETQYF.

This sequence joins TRBV12-3 or TRBV12-4 and TRBJ1-4; D is undetermined. The V and J ends lost 3 bases and 6 bases respectively, with 8 bases between them. The CDR3 contains 13 residues. The CDR3 region is CASSFAVHEKLFF. The CDR3 DNA is TGTGCCAGCAGTTTCGCAGTTCATGAAAAACTGTTTTTT.

The chain has TRBV6-2 or TRBV6-3 and TRBJ1-2, with D unclear. Germline CDR1 reads MNHEY; CDR2 reads SVGEGT. The CDR3 has 13 amino acids. The V end was cut by 4 bases, the J end by 4 bases, with 10 bases between. The CDR3 nucleotides read TGTGCCAGCAGTTTCTCGACACCCTATGGCTACACCTTC. Amino acids: CASSFSTPYGYTF.

The V call is TRBV5-6, the J call TRBJ2-1, with 11 positions matching TRBD2. Per the germline V gene, CDR1 is SGHDT and CDR2 is YYEEEE. The CDR3 length is 16 residues. CDR3 sequence: CFSSGRRVGGNNEQFF. The CDR3 coding sequence is TGTTTTTCTAGCGGGAGGCGAGTAGGAGGGAACAATGAGCAGTTCTTC.

The chain carries TRBV19 and TRBJ1-1; no clear D gene. The CDR3 has 13 amino acids. The ends were cut back, 5 bases at V and 1 base at J, with 8 bases in the middle. Germline-derived CDR1 and CDR2 are LNHDA and SQIVND (reference sequence). CDR3 sequence: CASSPDSNTEAFF. CDR3 sequence (DNA): TGTGCCAGTAGTCCGGACTCGAACACTGAAGCTTTCTTT.

The V gene is TRBV3-1 (or the pseudogene TRBV3-2), the J gene TRBJ2-1, with a possible D match to TRBD2 (6 bases). V was cut by 4 bases and J by 10 bases, with 17 bases left in between. The CDR3 totals 14 residues. Germline V gene sequence: CDR1 LGHDT, CDR2 YNNKEL (reference sequence). CDR3: CASSLTGALGEQFF. In DNA form, the CDR3 reads TGTGCCAGCAGCCTAACGGGAGCTCTCGGCGAGCAGTTCTTC.

The chain joins TRBV6-5 to TRBJ1-2; tentatively, D is TRBD1 (6 bases). With 4 bases removed from V and 13 bases from J, the gap between germline ends came to 25 bases. Germline CDR1 reads MNHEY; CDR2 reads SVGAGI. The CDR3 is 15 amino acids. The CDR3 loop reads CASSSPAGARMDFTF. DNA for the CDR3: TGTGCCAGCAGTTCCCCTGCAGGGGCGAGAATGGACTTCACCTTC.